The TCR beta chain described here comes from a study of cytomegalovirus exposure and HLA in healthy donors. Whole-study results and caveats: Testing in vitro showed a few CMV-associated chains specific for CMV antigens.

Assay used: immunoSEQ multiplex PCR; TCRdb lists only in-frame clones, some missing. The sample has 120,000 or so clones, over 85% seen once. This clone occurred once. Its antigen is undetermined. The CDR3 totals 16 residues. After removal of 5 bases from V and 5 bases from J, the junction contained 11 bases not matched to a gene. Germline-derived CDR1 and CDR2 are MDHEN and SYDVKM. Source material: PBMCs. The chain employs TRBV28 and TRBJ2-3; 9 bases agree with TRBD1. This TCR was sampled from a woman aged 18-35 years in good health and CMV-seronegative. Written as DNA, the CDR3 is TGTGCCAGCAGTCCGAGGGACAGGGCAAAGCGAGATACGCAGTATTTT. Protein: CASSPRDRAKRDTQYF.